This is a list of T cell receptor beta chains from one sample in a study of CD8 T cells in ankylosing spondylitis. TCRdb passed the 5' RACE reads through MiXCR, listing each CDR3 protein once. The table shows around 220,000 distinct CDR3 sequences, with about 10% occurring only once. The sample was blood, either unsorted or a sorted T cell fraction (not recorded which). These receptors were collected from a male donor with ankylosing spondylitis or in good health (not recorded which). The CDR3 runs from the conserved cysteine through the conserved F or W. D genes are given only for firm matches.

J,length,D,V,CDR3
TRBJ1-4,13,TRBD1,TRBV6-6,CAISDRVGEKLFF
TRBJ2-5,12,-,TRBV7-3,CASSAPEGAQYF
TRBJ1-2,14,-,TRBV7-2,CASSPRSGNYGYTF
TRBJ2-7,13,-,TRBV12-3/TRBV12-4,CASSSDSPYEQYF
TRBJ1-5,12,TRBD1,TRBV20-1,CSTGTGSQPQHF
TRBJ2-1,12,TRBD1,TRBV29-1,CSVDQGAREQFF
TRBJ2-1,16,TRBD2,TRBV3-1,CASSSGLAGFYNEQFF
TRBJ2-3,14,TRBD2,TRBV5-5,CASSLASGGDTQYF
TRBJ1-2,15,TRBD1,TRBV6-1,CASSGDRGVNYGYTF
TRBJ1-2,15,-,TRBV29-1,CSVEKDRQPYYGYTF
TRBJ2-1,17,-,TRBV11-2,CASSLELGIGPNNEQFF
TRBJ1-1,15,TRBD1,TRBV5-1,CASSKGQTMNTEAFF
TRBJ2-2,15,TRBD2,TRBV15,CATRRGGENTGELFF
TRBJ2-5,13,TRBD2,TRBV27,CASCSGNEETQYF
TRBJ1-6,16,TRBD1,TRBV7-9,CASSAAGTGQRSPLHF
TRBJ1-1,14,-,TRBV5-1,CASSFPAPNTEAFF
TRBJ2-1,8,-,TRBV7-9,CASSLVFF
TRBJ1-5,16,TRBD1,TRBV15,CATSRTRQGVGQPQHF
TRBJ2-1,12,-,TRBV28,CASRTTYNEQFF
TRBJ2-2,14,-,TRBV7-9,CASSPGQGTGELFF
TRBJ2-5,14,-,TRBV5-6,CASSLRGAGETQYF
TRBJ2-3,13,-,TRBV10-3,CAISEPGRDTQYF
TRBJ1-1,14,-,TRBV7-9,CASRSPMPDTEAFF
TRBJ2-1,15,TRBD2,TRBV28,CASRQAGGLSYEQFF
TRBJ2-7,15,-,TRBV5-1,CASRLPGLGSYEQYF
TRBJ2-1,15,TRBD2,TRBV20-1,CSAPLATSGYNEQFF
TRBJ2-2,14,-,TRBV20-1,CSASRQGGTGELFF
TRBJ1-6,13,-,TRBV4-2,CASRGGNNSPLHF
TRBJ2-1,14,-,TRBV6-1,CASSEGTANNEQFF
TRBJ2-1,16,TRBD1,TRBV7-9,CASSHLPGQETNEQFF
TRBJ2-4,17,TRBD1,TRBV7-9,CASSLPQGSLAKNIQYF
TRBJ2-3,15,-,TRBV28,CASSFGGPEGDTQYF
TRBJ2-1,11,-,TRBV29-1,CSTGVDNEQFF
TRBJ1-1,14,-,TRBV7-2,CASSLSRGHTEAFF
TRBJ1-1,13,TRBD1,TRBV29-1,CSVLPTGDTEAFF
TRBJ2-7,15,-,TRBV5-1,CASSLEWQGAYEQYF
TRBJ2-1,14,TRBD2,TRBV11-2,CASSPGTTNNEQFF
TRBJ2-1,18,-,TRBV3-1,CASSPERGGGRSNNEQFF
TRBJ2-2,14,-,TRBV15,CATSRGLNTGELFF
TRBJ1-4,15,-,TRBV27,CASSSYLRGNEKLFF
TRBJ2-1,15,TRBD1,TRBV7-9,CASSPKDRGLNEQFF
TRBJ1-6,17,-,TRBV6-5,CASSYSAGTGYNSPLHF
TRBJ2-7,13,-,TRBV7-2,CASSSRDSYEQYF
TRBJ1-5,15,-,TRBV5-1,CASSLGLSSNQPQDF
TRBJ2-5,13,-,TRBV5-1,CASSSEGQETQYF
TRBJ2-1,16,TRBD1,TRBV9,CASSFGDSNSYNEQFF
TRBJ1-5,16,TRBD1,TRBV18,CASSPTQGESNQPQHF
TRBJ2-3,20,TRBD2,TRBV3-1,CASSPRLTSGGERSTDTQYF
TRBJ1-2,13,-,TRBV5-1,CASSRGENYGYTF
TRBJ1-6,16,TRBD1,TRBV5-1,CASSLEVGQGNSPLHF
TRBJ2-6,13,-,TRBV5-1,CARVQSGANVLTF
TRBJ1-1,17,-,TRBV4-1,CASSQDSFRRENTEAFF
TRBJ2-3,15,-,TRBV11-2,CASSQGTARTDTQYF
TRBJ2-5,15,TRBD2,TRBV7-2,CASSLGLAGAETQYF
TRBJ2-5,14,-,TRBV2,CASIWLANQETQYF
TRBJ1-3,14,-,TRBV12-3/TRBV12-4,CASSRDFSGNTIYF
TRBJ2-1,19,TRBD2,TRBV6-1,CASRPPPGLAGGQSNEQFF
TRBJ1-1,15,TRBD1,TRBV18,CASSLRQGSGTEAFF